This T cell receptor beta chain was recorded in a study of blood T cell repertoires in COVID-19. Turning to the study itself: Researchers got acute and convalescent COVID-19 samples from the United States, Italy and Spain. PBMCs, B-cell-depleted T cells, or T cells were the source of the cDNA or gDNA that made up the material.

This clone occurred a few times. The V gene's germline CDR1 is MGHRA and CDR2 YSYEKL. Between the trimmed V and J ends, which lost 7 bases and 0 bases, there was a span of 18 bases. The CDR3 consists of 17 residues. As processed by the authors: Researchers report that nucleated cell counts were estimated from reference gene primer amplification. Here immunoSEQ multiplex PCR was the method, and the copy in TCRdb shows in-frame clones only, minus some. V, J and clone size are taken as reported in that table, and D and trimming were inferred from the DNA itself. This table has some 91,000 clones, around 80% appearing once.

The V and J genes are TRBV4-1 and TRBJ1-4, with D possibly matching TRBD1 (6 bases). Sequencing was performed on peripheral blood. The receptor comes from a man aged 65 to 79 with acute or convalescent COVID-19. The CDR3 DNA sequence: TGCGCCAGCACTCGTGAGGACAGAAGCACAACTAATGAAAAACTGTTTTTT. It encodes CASTREDRSTTNEKLFF.